This T cell receptor (beta chain) was sequenced during a study of T cell changes during pregnancy in multiple sclerosis. This table comes from immunoSEQ multiplex PCR, and its TCRdb copy is limited to in-frame clones, with some not included. The repertoire consists of 30,000 to 45,000 clones, with around 90% occurring once and the leading ten covering approximately 0.38%. The CDR3 extends over 18 amino acids. CDR1 and CDR2 from the germline V gene are LNHDA and SQIVND (reference sequence). V was cut by 5 bases and J by 0 bases, with 22 bases left in between. The source of this sequence is a female donor in good health, enrolled as a control in a pregnancy study. The starting material was CD4+ T cells from peripheral blood mononuclear cells, obtained after pregnancy. V gene TRBV19 combines with J gene TRBJ1-2, with D possibly TRBD1 on 6 matching bases. In nucleotides, the CDR3 is TGTGCCAGTAGTCGGTCCGGGACGAGGGGGGGAGCTAACTATGGCTACACCTTC. Translating gives CASSRSGTRGGANYGYTF.